The clone carrying this T cell receptor beta chain was found many times. Its antigen is not known. This specimen comes from a study of T-cell reconstitution after alpha-beta-depleted transplantation in children. Points from the study as a whole: T-cell numbers and diversity one year post-transplant derived largely from freshly generated T cells.

The V gene's germline CDR1 is ENHRY and CDR2 SYGVKD. CDR3 length: 15 amino acids. Trimming took off 3 bases at V and 0 bases at J, with 8 bases between the two ends. For TCRbeta, the library was prepared with unique molecular identifiers. TCRdb independently ran MiXCR on the PCR reads; one entry per CDR3 protein. The table includes tens of thousands of distinct CDR3 sequences, approximately 5% detected once. Source: PBMCs, mostly from graft donor cells, taken 180 days after TCRalphabeta/CD19-depleted stem cell transplant. The TCR was taken from a boy younger than two who had a stem cell transplant for acute myeloid leukemia, so the T cells may come from the graft donor. The V gene is TRBV10-3, the J gene TRBJ2-2; D is unresolved. CDR3 amino acids: CAISDGGPNTGELFF. CDR3 coding DNA: TGTGCCATCAGTGATGGCGGACCGAACACCGGGGAGCTGTTTTTT.